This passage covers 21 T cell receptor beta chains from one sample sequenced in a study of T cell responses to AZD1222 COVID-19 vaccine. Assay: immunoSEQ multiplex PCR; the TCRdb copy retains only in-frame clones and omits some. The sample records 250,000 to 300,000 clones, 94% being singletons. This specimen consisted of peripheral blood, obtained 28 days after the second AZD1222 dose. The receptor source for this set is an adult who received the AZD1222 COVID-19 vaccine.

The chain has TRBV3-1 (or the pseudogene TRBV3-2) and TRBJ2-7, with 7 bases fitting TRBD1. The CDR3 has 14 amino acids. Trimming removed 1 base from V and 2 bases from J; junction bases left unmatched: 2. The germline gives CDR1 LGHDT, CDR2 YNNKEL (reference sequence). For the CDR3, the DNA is TGTGCCAGCAGCCAAGGACAGGGCCCCTACGAGCAGTACTTC. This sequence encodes CASSQGQGPYEQYF.

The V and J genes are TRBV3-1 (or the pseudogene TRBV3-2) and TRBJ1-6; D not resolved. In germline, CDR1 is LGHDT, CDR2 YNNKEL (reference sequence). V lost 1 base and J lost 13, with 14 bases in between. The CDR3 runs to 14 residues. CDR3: CASSQVSPLGPLHF. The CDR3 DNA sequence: TGTGCCAGCAGCCAAGTATCCCCACTCGGGCCCCTCCACTTT.

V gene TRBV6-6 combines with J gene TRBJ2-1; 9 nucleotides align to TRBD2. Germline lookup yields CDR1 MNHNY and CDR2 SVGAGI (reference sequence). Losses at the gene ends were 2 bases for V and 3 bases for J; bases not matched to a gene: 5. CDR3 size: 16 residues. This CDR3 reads CASSYGASGDYNEQFF. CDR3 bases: TGTGCCAGCAGTTACGGGGCTAGCGGGGACTACAATGAGCAGTTCTTC.

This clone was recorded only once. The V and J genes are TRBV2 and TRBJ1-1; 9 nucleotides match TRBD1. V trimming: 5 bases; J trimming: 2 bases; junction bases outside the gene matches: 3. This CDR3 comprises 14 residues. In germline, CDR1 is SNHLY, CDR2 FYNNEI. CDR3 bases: TGTGCCAGCAGTTTGGACAGGGGTAACACTGAAGCTTTCTTT. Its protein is CASSLDRGNTEAFF.

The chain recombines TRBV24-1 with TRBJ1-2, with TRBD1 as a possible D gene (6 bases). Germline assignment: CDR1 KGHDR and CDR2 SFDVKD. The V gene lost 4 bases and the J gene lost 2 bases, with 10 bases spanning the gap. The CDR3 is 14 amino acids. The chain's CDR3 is CATSDLDRNYGYTF. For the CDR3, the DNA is TGTGCCACCAGTGACCTGGACAGAAACTATGGCTACACCTTC.

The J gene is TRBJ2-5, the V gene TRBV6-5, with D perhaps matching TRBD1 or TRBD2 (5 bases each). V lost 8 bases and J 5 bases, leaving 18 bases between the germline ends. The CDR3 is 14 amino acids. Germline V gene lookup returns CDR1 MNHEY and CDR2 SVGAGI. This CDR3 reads CASGRQRRVETQYF. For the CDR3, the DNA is TGTGCCAGCGGGAGACAGCGAAGAGTTGAGACCCAGTACTTC.

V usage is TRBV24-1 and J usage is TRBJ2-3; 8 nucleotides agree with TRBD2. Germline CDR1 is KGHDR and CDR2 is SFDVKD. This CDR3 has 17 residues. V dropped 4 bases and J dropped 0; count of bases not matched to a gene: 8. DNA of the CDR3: TGTGCCACCAGTGACCCAGGACTAGCAAGTAGCACAGATACGCAGTATTTT. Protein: CATSDPGLASSTDTQYF.

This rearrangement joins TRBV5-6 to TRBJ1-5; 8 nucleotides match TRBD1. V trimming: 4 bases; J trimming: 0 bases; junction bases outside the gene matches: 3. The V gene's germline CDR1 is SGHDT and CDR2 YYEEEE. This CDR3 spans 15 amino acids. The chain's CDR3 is CASSKGQASNQPQHF. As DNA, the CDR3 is TGTGCCAGCAGCAAGGGACAGGCTAGCAATCAGCCCCAGCATTTT.

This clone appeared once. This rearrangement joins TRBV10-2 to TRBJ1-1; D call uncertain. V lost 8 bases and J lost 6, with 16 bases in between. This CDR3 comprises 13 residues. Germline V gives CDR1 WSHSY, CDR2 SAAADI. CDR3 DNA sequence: TGCGCCAGCGAATCGGGCAGGCCTCCTGAAGCTTTCTTT. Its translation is CASESGRPPEAFF.

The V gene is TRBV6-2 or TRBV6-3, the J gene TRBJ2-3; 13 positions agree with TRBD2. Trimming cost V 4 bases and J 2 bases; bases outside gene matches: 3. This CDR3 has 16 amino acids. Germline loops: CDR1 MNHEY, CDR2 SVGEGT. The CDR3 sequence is CASSSTSGRITDTQYF. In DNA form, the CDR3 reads TGTGCCAGCAGTTCGACTAGCGGGAGGATCACAGATACGCAGTATTTT.

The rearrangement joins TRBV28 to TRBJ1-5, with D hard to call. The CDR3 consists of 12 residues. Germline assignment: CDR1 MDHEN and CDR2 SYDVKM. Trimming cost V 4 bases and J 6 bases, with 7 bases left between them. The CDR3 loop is CASSYPSQPQHF. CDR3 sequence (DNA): TGTGCCAGCAGTTACCCGAGTCAGCCCCAGCATTTT.

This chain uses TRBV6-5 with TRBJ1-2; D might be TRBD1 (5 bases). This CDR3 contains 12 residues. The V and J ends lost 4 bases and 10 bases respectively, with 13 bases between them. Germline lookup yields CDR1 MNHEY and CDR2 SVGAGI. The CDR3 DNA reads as TGTGCCAGCAGTTCGGCGGGGGGAGACTACACCTTC. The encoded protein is CASSSAGGDYTF.

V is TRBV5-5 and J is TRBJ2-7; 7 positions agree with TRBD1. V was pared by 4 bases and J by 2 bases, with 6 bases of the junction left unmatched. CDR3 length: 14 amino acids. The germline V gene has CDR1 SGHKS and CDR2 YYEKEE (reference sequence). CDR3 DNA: TGTGCCAGCAGCAGAGGACAGGCTACCTACGAGCAGTACTTC. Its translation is CASSRGQATYEQYF.

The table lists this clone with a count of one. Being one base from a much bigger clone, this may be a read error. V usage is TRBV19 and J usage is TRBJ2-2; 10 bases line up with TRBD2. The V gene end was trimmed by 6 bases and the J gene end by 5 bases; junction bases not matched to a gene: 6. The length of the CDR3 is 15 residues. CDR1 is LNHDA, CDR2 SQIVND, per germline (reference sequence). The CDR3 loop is CASRRQAGGTGELFF. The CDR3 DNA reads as TGTGCCAGTAGGCGACAAGCGGGGGGGACCGGGGAGCTGTTTTTT.

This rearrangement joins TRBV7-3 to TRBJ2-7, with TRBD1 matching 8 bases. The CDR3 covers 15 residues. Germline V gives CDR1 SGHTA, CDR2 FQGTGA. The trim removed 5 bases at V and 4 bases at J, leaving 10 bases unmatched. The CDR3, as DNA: TGTGCCAGCAGCCTGTCCGGGACAGGCCGTTACGAGCAGTACTTC. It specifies CASSLSGTGRYEQYF. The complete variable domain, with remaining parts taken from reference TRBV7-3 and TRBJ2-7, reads GAGVSQTPSNKVTEKGKYVELRCDPISGHTALYWYRQSLGQGPEFLIYFQGTGAADDSGLPNDRFFAVRPEGSVSTLKIQRTERGDSAVYLCASSLSGTGRYEQYFGPGTRLTVT.

The CDR3 loop reads CASSSRLAGVGTDTQYF. Written as DNA, the CDR3 is TGCGCCAGCAGCTCAAGACTAGCGGGAGTAGGGACAGATACGCAGTATTTT. The chain uses TRBV4-1 and TRBJ2-3; 12 bases agree with TRBD2. The germline CDR1 and CDR2 sequences are MGHRA and YSYEKL. The CDR3 loop spans 17 amino acids. The V gene end was trimmed by 5 bases and the J gene end by 3 bases; junction bases not matched to a gene: 9.

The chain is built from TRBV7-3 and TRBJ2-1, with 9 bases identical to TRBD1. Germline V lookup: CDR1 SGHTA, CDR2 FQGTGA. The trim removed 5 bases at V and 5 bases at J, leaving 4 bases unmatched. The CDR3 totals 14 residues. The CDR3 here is CASSRWTGDNEQFF. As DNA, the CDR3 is TGTGCCAGCAGCCGTTGGACAGGGGACAATGAGCAGTTCTTC.

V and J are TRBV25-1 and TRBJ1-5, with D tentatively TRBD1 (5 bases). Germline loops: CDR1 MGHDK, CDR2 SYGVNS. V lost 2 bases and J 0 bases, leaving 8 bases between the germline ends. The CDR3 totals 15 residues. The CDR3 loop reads CASSERGGSNQPQHF. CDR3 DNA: TGTGCCAGCAGTGAACGTGGGGGTAGCAATCAGCCCCAGCATTTT.

Here the CDR3 DNA reads TGCGCCAGCATGCGGGAGGGACCGTGGAATGAGCAGTTCTTC. It encodes CASMREGPWNEQFF. The chain links TRBV10-2 to TRBJ2-1; 9 bases are shared with TRBD2. Unmatched junction bases numbered 8, after V lost 7 bases and J lost 7 bases. Germline CDR1 is WSHSY and CDR2 is SAAADI. The CDR3 has 14 residues.

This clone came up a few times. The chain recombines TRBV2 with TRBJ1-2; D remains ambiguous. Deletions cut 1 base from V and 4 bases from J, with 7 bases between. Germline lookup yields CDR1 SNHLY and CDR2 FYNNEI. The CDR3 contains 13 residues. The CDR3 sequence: CASSEGGLYGYTF. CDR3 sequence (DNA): TGTGCCAGCAGTGAAGGCGGCCTCTATGGCTACACCTTC. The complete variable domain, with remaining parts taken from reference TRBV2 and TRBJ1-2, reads EPEVTQTPSHQVTQMGQEVILRCVPISNHLYFYWYRQILGQKVEFLVSFYNNEISEKSEIFDDQFSVERPDGSNFTLKIRSTKLEDSAMYFCASSEGGLYGYTFGSGTRLTVV.

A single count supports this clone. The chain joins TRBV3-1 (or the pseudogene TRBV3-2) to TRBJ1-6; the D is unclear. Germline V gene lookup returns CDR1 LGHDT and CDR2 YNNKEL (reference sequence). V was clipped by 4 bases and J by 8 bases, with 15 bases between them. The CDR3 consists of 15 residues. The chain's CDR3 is CASSPDTGYYSPLHF. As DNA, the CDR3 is TGTGCCAGCAGCCCTGACACGGGGTATTATTCACCCCTCCACTTT.